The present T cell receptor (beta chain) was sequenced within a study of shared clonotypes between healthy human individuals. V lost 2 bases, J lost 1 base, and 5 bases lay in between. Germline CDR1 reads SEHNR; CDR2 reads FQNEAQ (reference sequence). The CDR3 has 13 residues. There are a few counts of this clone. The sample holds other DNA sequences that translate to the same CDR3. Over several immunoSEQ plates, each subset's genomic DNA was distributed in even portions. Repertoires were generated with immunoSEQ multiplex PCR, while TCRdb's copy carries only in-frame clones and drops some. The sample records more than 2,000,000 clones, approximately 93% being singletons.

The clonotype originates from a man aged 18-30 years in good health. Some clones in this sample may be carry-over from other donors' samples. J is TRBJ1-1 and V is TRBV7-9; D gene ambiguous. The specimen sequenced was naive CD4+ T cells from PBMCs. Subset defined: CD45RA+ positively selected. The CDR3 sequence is CASSLQENTEAFF. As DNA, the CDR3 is TGTGCCAGCAGCTTACAGGAGAACACTGAAGCTTTCTTT.